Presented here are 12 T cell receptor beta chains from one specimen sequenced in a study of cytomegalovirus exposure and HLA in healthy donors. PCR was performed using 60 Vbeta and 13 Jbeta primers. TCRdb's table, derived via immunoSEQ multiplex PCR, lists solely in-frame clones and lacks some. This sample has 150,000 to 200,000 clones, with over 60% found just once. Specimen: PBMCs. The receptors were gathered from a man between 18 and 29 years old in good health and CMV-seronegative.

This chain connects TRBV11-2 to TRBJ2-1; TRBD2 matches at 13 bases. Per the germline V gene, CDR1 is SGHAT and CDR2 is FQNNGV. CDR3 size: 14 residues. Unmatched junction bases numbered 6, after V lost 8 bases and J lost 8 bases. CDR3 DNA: TGTGCCAGCGCCCTACTAGCGGGAGGGGATGAGCAGTTCTTC. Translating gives CASALLAGGDEQFF.

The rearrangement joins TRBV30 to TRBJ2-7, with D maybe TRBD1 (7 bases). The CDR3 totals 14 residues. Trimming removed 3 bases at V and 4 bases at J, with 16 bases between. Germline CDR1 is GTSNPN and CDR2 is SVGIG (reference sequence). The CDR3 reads CAWRAGQLAYEQYF. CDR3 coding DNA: TGTGCCTGGAGGGCGGGACAGCTGGCTTACGAGCAGTACTTC.

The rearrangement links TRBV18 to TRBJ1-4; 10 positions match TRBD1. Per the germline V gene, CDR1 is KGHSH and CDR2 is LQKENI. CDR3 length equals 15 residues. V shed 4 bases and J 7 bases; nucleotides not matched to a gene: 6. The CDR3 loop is CASSHPGQGSEKLFF. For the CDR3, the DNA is TGTGCCAGCTCACACCCGGGACAGGGGTCTGAAAAACTGTTTTTT.

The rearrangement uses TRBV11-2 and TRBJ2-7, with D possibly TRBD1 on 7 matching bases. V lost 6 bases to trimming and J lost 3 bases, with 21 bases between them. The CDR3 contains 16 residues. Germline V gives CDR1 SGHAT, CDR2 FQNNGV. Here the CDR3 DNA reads TGTGCCAGCAGTTCCCTAGGGGGCCGGGGGAACTACGAGCAGTACTTC. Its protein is CASSSLGGRGNYEQYF.

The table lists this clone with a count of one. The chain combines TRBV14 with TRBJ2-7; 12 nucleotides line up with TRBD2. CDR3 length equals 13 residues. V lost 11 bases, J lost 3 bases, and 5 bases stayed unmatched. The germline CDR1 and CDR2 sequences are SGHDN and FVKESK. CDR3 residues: CAVRTSGNYEQYF. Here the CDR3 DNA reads TGTGCCGTTAGGACTAGCGGGAACTACGAGCAGTACTTC.

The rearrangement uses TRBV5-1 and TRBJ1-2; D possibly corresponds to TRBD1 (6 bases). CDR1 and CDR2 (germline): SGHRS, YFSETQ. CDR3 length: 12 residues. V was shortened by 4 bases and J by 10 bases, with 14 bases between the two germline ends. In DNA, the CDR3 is TGCGCCAGCAGCGAGGGGGGGCTATCCTACACCTTC. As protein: CASSEGGLSYTF.

The CDR3 reads CASSLGQGDADTQYF. The CDR3 DNA reads as TGCGCCAGCAGCTTGGGACAGGGGGACGCAGATACGCAGTATTTT. The rearrangement uses TRBV5-1 and TRBJ2-3, with TRBD1 matching 9 bases. The CDR3 totals 15 residues. Germline CDR1 reads SGHRS; CDR2 reads YFSETQ. Trimming removed 0 bases from V and 4 bases from J; junction bases left unmatched: 3.

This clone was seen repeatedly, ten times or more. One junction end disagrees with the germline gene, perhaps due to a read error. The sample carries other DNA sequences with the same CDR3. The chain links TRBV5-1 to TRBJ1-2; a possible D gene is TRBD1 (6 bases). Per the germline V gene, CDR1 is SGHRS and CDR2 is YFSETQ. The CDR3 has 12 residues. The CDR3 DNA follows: TGTGCCAGCAGCCCGAGCCCGGGGGGGCCAGACTTC. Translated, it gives CASSPSPGGPDF.

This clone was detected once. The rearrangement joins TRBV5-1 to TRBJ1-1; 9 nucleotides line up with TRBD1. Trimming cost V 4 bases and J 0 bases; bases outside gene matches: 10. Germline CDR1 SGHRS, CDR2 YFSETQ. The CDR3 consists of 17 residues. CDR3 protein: CASSLGTGLSLNTEAFF. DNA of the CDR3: TGCGCCAGCAGCCTGGGGACAGGGCTGTCTCTGAACACTGAAGCTTTCTTT.

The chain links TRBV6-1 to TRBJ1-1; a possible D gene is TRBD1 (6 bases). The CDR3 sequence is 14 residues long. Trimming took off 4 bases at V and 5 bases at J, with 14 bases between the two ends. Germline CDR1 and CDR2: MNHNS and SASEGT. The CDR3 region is CASSATGSGTEAFF. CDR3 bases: TGTGCCAGCAGTGCAACAGGGAGTGGGACTGAAGCTTTCTTT.

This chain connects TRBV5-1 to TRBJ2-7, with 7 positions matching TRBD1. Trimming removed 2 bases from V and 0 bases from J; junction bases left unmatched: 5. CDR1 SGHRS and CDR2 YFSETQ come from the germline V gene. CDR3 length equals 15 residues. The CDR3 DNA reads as TGCGCCAGCAGCTTACAGGGGTCGAGCTCCTACGAGCAGTACTTC. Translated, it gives CASSLQGSSSYEQYF.

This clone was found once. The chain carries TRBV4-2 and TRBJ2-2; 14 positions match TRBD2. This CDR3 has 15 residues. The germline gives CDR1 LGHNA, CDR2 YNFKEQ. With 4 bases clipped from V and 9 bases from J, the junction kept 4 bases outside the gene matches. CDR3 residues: CASSRGLAGGRELFF. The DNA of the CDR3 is TGTGCCAGCAGCCGAGGACTAGCGGGAGGCAGGGAGCTGTTTTTT.